This T cell receptor (beta chain) was found in a study of T cell repertoires in cytomegalovirus infection. Study overall: It can be stated that public TCR beta signatures indicated CMV infection as well as a matching HLA type.

This CDR3 has 16 residues. In germline, CDR1 is MNHEY, CDR2 SVGEGT. Trimming removed 5 bases from V and 2 bases from J; junction bases left unmatched: 6. TCRdb recomputed calls from the reads with MiXCR, one row per CDR3 protein. This repertoire shows a few hundred thousand distinct CDR3 sequences, around 13% found once; its top ten account for roughly 8.7%. This clonotype was counted between two and nine times. This chain connects TRBV6-2 or TRBV6-3 to TRBJ2-1; TRBD2 agrees at 10 bases. This receptor was obtained from a human donor in good health (CMV status not recorded). Some clones in this sample may be carry-over from other donors' samples. Sequencing input: PBMCs. In DNA form, the CDR3 reads TGTGCCAGCAGTCGTGGACTAGCGGAGACCTACAATGAGCAGTTCTTC. Translation: CASSRGLAETYNEQFF.